The 24 T cell receptor beta chains reported below all come from one sample, sequenced in a study of glioma-infiltrating T cells (dated by TCRdb to the mid-2010s). Data came from an Illumina MiSeq. The iRepertoire nested amplicon-rescue multiplex PCR (arm-PCR) platform was used to amplify TCR alpha and beta CDR3 regions from RNA. TCRdb itself trimmed the public reads at Q25 with fastp, ran MiXCR and retained productive beta chains. Here each entry gathers all rows of one CDR3 protein and keeps the most common genes and DNA. Here the sample has 150,000 to 200,000 distinct CDR3 sequences; roughly a third occur a single time. Roughly 21% of the sample comes from the top ten. The sample was glioma tissue, nonneoplastic brain tissue, or PBMCs (not recorded which). These receptors came from a human donor with low-grade glioma or glioblastoma, undergoing nonglioma brain surgery, or in good health (not recorded which).

In regard to this clonotype: One junction end disagrees with the germline gene, perhaps due to a read error. The V and J genes are TRBV12-3 or TRBV12-4 and TRBJ1-2; 8 bases agree with TRBD1. The CDR3 extends over 16 amino acids. CDR3 coding DNA: TGTGCCAGCAGTTTGAATCCCCGACAGGGGAACTATTGCTACACCTTC. Protein sequence: CASSLNPRQGNYCYTF.

About this clonotype itself: This clone may be a read error of a much larger clone one base away. The chain combines TRBV7-9 with TRBJ2-7; 7 positions agree with TRBD2. This CDR3 contains 15 residues. CDR1 and CDR2 (germline): SEHNR, FQNEAQ (reference sequence). Written as DNA, the CDR3 is TGTGCCAGCAGCTTAAGCGGGACTAACTTCTACGAGCGGTACTTC. Its protein is CASSLSGTNFYERYF.

The CDR3, as DNA: TGCAGTGCTATTGATCTCCTCGGTAGCGGGAGCTCCTACGAGCAGTACTTC. This translates into CSAIDLLGSGSSYEQYF. The chain recombines TRBV20-1 with TRBJ2-7; 9 bases are shared with TRBD2. The V and J ends lost 4 bases and 0 bases, in that order; junction bases with no gene match: 13. This CDR3 is built from 17 residues. Germline V gene sequence: CDR1 DFQATT, CDR2 SNEGSKA (reference sequence).

Details on this clonotype: This may come from a read error, since a much larger clone is one base off. The CDR3, as DNA: TGCGCCAGCAGCCAGTACACTAGCCGCACCTGGGAGCTGTTTTTT. It yields the protein CASSQYTSRTWELFF. This chain uses TRBV4-1 with TRBJ2-2, with TRBD2 as a possible D gene (6 bases). Germline CDR1 MGHRA, CDR2 YSYEKL. CDR3 size: 15 residues.

This clonotype showed up many times. The chain uses TRBV4-3 and TRBJ2-1; 8 nucleotides line up with TRBD2. This CDR3 has 18 residues. The germline CDR1 and CDR2 sequences are LGHNA and YSLEER. The ends lost 1 base at V and 9 bases at J; junction bases unmatched: 17. CDR3 in DNA: TGCGCCAGCAGCCAAGCCCCGACCCTGGCGGGAGGACGAATTGAGCAGTTCTTC. Residues: CASSQAPTLAGGRIEQFF.

This clonotype was counted at least ten times. The genes are TRBV6-2 or TRBV6-3 and TRBJ2-7; D is unclear. Trimming took 5 bases from V and 5 from J, leaving 7 bases between them. The germline V gene has CDR1 MNHEY and CDR2 SVGEGT. The CDR3 runs 11 residues. This chain's CDR3 is CASSLRDEQYF. Written as DNA, the CDR3 is TGTGCCAGCAGTCTAAGGGACGAGCAGTACTTC.

This clonotype appeared many times. V and J are TRBV4-1 and TRBJ2-1, with D unclear. Deletions cut 2 bases from V and 2 bases from J, with 7 bases between. Germline loops: CDR1 MGHRA, CDR2 YSYEKL. The CDR3 length is 14 residues. The CDR3 protein is CASSQWTAYNEQFF. CDR3 nucleotides: TGCGCCAGCAGCCAATGGACGGCCTACAATGAGCAGTTCTTC.

This clonotype came up many times. The chain couples TRBV10-3 to TRBJ1-2; TRBD1 is a possible D gene (6 bases). This CDR3 region has 15 residues. Germline CDR1 and CDR2: ENHRY and SYGVKD. The V end lost 6 bases, the J end lost 2 bases, and 16 bases lay between the germline ends. The CDR3, as DNA: TGTGCCATCAGCGGTGGACAAGGGGGGAACTATGGCTACACCTTC. This encodes CAISGGQGGNYGYTF.

The table lists this clonotype with many counts. The rearrangement uses TRBV20-1 and TRBJ2-7; 9 bases align to TRBD1. The germline V gene encodes CDR1 DFQATT and CDR2 SNEGSKA (reference sequence). This CDR3 comprises 13 residues. J lost 5 bases, V lost 4 bases, and 6 bases had no gene match. CDR3 protein: CSATGQGSNEQYF. In nucleotides, the CDR3 is TGCAGTGCTACGGGACAGGGAAGCAACGAGCAGTACTTC.

This chain uses TRBV20-1 with TRBJ2-7, with TRBD2 matching over 14 bases. CDR3 length: 17 residues. V shed 0 bases, J shed 3 bases, and the junction held 7 bases outside the gene matches. Per germline, CDR1 DFQATT and CDR2 SNEGSKA (reference sequence). DNA of the CDR3: TGCAGTGCTAGAGATCAACCGGGACTAGCGGGAGACTACGAGCAGTACTTC. This encodes CSARDQPGLAGDYEQYF.

The table lists this clonotype with many counts. This chain uses TRBV3-1 with TRBJ2-1; D is undetermined. CDR3 length: 13 amino acids. Trimming took off 6 bases at V and 4 bases at J, with 10 bases between the two ends. The germline CDR1 and CDR2 sequences are LGHDT and YNNKEL (reference sequence). The CDR3 sequence is CASRGMGYNEQFF. Here the CDR3 DNA reads TGTGCCAGCAGAGGCATGGGGTACAATGAGCAGTTCTTC.

This clonotype was seen only a few times. In DNA, the CDR3 is TGCAGTGCTAAAACTTGGACAGCAGCCCATGAGCAGTTCTTC. Its translation: CSAKTWTAAHEQFF. The V gene is TRBV20-1, the J gene TRBJ2-1, with a tentative D call TRBD1 (6 bases). Germline CDR1 reads DFQATT; CDR2 reads SNEGSKA (reference sequence). Trimming removed 4 bases from V and 8 bases from J, with 18 bases in between. The CDR3 has 14 residues.

This clonotype was picked up many times. The chain links TRBV28 to TRBJ2-7; TRBD1 aligns across 8 bases. The V gene end was trimmed by 3 bases and the J gene end by 7 bases; junction bases not matched to a gene: 5. In germline, CDR1 is MDHEN, CDR2 SYDVKM. This CDR3 region has 13 residues. The CDR3 DNA reads as TGTGCCAGCAGTTTGGCCAGGGGGCTGGAGCAGTACTTC. Protein product: CASSLARGLEQYF.

This clonotype was detected ten times or more. The genes are TRBV6-2 or TRBV6-3 and TRBJ1-1; 7 bases match TRBD1. Losses at the gene ends were 6 bases for V and 4 bases for J; bases not matched to a gene: 5. Germline V gives CDR1 MNHEY, CDR2 SVGEGT. This CDR3 spans 13 amino acids. This chain's CDR3 is CASRGQLGTEAFF. CDR3 nucleotide sequence: TGTGCCAGCAGGGGACAGTTGGGCACTGAAGCTTTCTTT.

A remark on this clonotype: At one of its ends the junction is not consistent with the germline gene, which may arise from a read error. The V call is TRBV27, the J call TRBJ2-1; 12 bases map to TRBD2. Per germline, CDR1 MNHEY and CDR2 SMNVEV (reference sequence). This CDR3 has 19 amino acids. CDR3 in DNA: TGTGCCATCAGTGAAGGAAGGCTAGCGGGAGGGCCGAGCAACAATGAGCAGTTCTTC. This codes for CAISEGRLAGGPSNNEQFF.

Comment on this clonotype: A much larger clone differs from this one at a single base, so this may be a read error. The V call is TRBV20-1, the J call TRBJ2-5, with TRBD2 matching 13 bases. V was pared by 5 bases and J by 11 bases, with 14 bases of the junction left unmatched. The V gene's germline CDR1 is DFQATT and CDR2 SNEGSKA (reference sequence). The CDR3 spans 15 residues. CDR3 sequence: CSAALGTSGVYGQYF. The CDR3, as DNA: TGCAGTGCTGCCCTCGGGACTAGCGGGGTTTACGGGCAGTACTTC.

Turning to this clonotype: A much larger clone lies a single base off, so this may be a read error. This rearrangement joins TRBV4-3 to TRBJ2-7, with D perhaps given as TRBD1 or TRBD2 (5 bases each). This CDR3 is built from 14 residues. Per germline, CDR1 LGHNA and CDR2 YSLEER. The CDR3 DNA reads TGCGCCAGCAGCCAAGCCCCCGGGGCCTACAAGCAGTACTTC. Its translation is CASSQAPGAYKQYF.

This rearrangement joins TRBV20-1 to TRBJ2-1; 16 nucleotides agree with TRBD2. The germline V gene encodes CDR1 DFQATT and CDR2 SNEGSKA (reference sequence). This CDR3 has 15 amino acids. V trimming: 8 bases; J trimming: 9 bases; junction bases outside the gene matches: 10. Written as DNA, the CDR3 is TGCAGTTCTGAGGGACTAGCGGGAGGGCCTGGTGAGCAGTTCTTC. Amino acids: CSSEGLAGGPGEQFF.

The chain carries TRBV27 and TRBJ1-5; 8 nucleotides match TRBD1. Per germline, CDR1 MNHEY and CDR2 SMNVEV (reference sequence). The trim removed 5 bases at V and 3 bases at J, leaving 6 bases unmatched. The CDR3 contains 15 residues. The CDR3 bases are TGTGCCAGCAGTCCCGCGGACAGGGACAATCAGCCCCAGCATTTT. Its translation is CASSPADRDNQPQHF.

In its sample, this clonotype was seen a few times. The V gene is TRBV9, the J gene TRBJ2-3; the D is unclear. Germline-derived CDR1 and CDR2 are SGDLS and YYNGEE. This CDR3 contains 17 residues. V lost 0 bases to trimming and J lost 2 bases, with 16 bases between them. The CDR3 here is CASSVGPALIYTDTQYF. The DNA of the CDR3 is TGTGCCAGCAGCGTAGGCCCGGCCCTAATCTACACAGATACGCAGTATTTT.

Only a few counts were recorded for this clonotype. This sequence joins TRBV11-2 and TRBJ2-1; D is perhaps TRBD2 (6 bases). Trimming cost V 2 bases and J 1 base, with 15 bases left between them. This CDR3 comprises 17 residues. Germline-derived CDR1 and CDR2 are SGHAT and FQNNGV. CDR3 sequence reads: CASSLSGAGSSYNEQFF. Written as DNA, the CDR3 is TGTGCCAGCAGCTTATCAGGCGCGGGGTCATCCTACAATGAGCAGTTCTTC.

This clonotype was counted many times. The V and J genes are TRBV3-1 and TRBJ2-5; 11 positions agree with TRBD2. Germline V lookup: CDR1 LGHDT, CDR2 YNNKEL (reference sequence). J lost 6 bases, V lost 3 bases, and 3 bases had no gene match. This CDR3 region has 14 residues. This CDR3 is CASSQRLAGQTQYF. For the CDR3, the DNA is TGTGCCAGCAGCCAGAGACTAGCGGGACAGACCCAGTACTTC.

About this clonotype: Just one base apart from a much larger clone, this may be a read error. This chain links TRBV9 with TRBJ1-1; TRBD1 agrees at 7 bases. This CDR3 has 14 residues. The germline V gene encodes CDR1 SGDLS and CDR2 YYNGEE. Trimming took 3 bases from V and 3 from J; bases not matched to a gene: 5. CDR3: CASSDGQEDTEAFF. In DNA form, the CDR3 reads TGTGCCAGCAGCGACGGACAGGAAGACACTGAAGCTTTCTTT.

As concerns this clonotype: A read error may be the cause here, since a much bigger clone is one base away. The chain links TRBV29-1 to TRBJ1-5; perhaps TRBD1 as D (6 bases). Trimming removed 6 bases from V and 8 bases from J, with 17 bases in between. The CDR3 contains 13 residues. Looked up from germline, CDR1 is SQVTM and CDR2 is ANQGSEA. The CDR3 protein is CSVGGLGDKPQHF. The CDR3 bases are TGCAGCGTCGGGGGCCTGGGAGATAAGCCCCAGCATTTT.